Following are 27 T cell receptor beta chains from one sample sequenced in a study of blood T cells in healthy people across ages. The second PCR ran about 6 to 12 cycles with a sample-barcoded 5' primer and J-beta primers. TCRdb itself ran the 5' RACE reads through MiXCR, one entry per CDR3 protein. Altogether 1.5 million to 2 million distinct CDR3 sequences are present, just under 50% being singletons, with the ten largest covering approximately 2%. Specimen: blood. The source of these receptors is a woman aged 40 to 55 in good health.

This chain's CDR3 is CASSLGVSAGGANEQYF. For the CDR3, the DNA is TGTGCCAGCAGCTTAGGGGTCTCGGCAGGGGGCGCCAATGAGCAGTACTTC. The chain links TRBV7-2 to TRBJ2-5, with TRBD1 identical over 8 bases. CDR1 is SGHTA and CDR2 is FQGNSA in the germline V gene. The J segment lost 11 bases and the V segment lost 1 base, leaving 18 bases of the junction unmatched. The CDR3 runs 17 residues.

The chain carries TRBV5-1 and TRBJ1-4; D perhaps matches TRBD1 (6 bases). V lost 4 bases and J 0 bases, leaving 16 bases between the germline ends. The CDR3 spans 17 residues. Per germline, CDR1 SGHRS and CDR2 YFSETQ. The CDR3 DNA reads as TGCGCCAGCAGCCCCGGGACATCGGCCTCAACTAATGAAAAACTGTTTTTT. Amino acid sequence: CASSPGTSASTNEKLFF. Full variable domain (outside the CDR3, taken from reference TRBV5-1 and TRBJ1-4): KAGVTQTPRYLIKTRGQQVTLSCSPISGHRSVSWYQQTPGQGLQFLFEYFSETQRNKGNFPGRFSGRQFSNSRSEMNVSTLELGDSALYLCASSPGTSASTNEKLFFGSGTQLSVL.

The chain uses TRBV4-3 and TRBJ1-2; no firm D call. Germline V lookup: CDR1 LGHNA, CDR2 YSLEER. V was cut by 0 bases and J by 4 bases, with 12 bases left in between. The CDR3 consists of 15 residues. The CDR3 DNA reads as TGCGCCAGCAGCCAAGATGCAGGAGGGATCTATGGCTACACCTTC. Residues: CASSQDAGGIYGYTF.

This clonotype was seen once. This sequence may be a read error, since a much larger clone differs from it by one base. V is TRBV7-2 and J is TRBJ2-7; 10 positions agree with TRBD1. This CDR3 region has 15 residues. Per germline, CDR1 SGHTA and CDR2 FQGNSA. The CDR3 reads CVSSLFGTGVYEQYF. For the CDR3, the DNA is TGTGTCAGCAGCTTATTCGGGACAGGGGTTTACGAGCAGTACTTC. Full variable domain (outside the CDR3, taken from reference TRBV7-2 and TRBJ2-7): GAGVSQSPSNKVTEKGKDVELRCDPISGHTALYWYRQSLGQGLEFLIYFQGNSAPDKSGLPSDRFSAERTGGSVSTLTIQRTQQEDSAVYLCVSSLFGTGVYEQYFGPGTRLTVT.

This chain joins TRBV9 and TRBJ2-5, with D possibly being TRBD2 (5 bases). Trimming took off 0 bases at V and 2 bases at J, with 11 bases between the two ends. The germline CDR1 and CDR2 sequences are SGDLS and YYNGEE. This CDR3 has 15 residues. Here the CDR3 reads CASSVASGMQETQYF. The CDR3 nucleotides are TGTGCCAGCAGCGTAGCTTCGGGGATGCAAGAGACCCAGTACTTC.

As DNA, the CDR3 is TGTGCCAGCAGCTCCTCATGGGGGGCCTCAACCTACGAGCAGTACTTC. Translated: CASSSSWGASTYEQYF. This rearrangement joins TRBV7-2 to TRBJ2-7, with D perhaps given as TRBD1 or TRBD2 (6 bases each). Germline V gene lookup returns CDR1 SGHTA and CDR2 FQGNSA. This CDR3 contains 16 residues. V lost 4 bases to trimming and J lost 2 bases, with 18 bases between them.

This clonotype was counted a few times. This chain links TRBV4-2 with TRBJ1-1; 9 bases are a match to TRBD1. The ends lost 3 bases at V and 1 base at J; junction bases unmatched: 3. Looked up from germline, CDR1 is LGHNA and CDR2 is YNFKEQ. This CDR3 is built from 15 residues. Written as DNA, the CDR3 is TGTGCCAGCAGCCACGGACAGGGGACGAACACTGAAGCTTTCTTT. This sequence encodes CASSHGQGTNTEAFF.

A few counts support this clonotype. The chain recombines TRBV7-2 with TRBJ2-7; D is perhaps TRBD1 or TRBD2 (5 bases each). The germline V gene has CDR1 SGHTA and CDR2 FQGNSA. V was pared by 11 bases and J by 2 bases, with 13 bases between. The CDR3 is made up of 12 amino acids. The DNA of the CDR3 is TGTGCCCTCGGGATGGGGCCCTACGAGCAGTACTTC. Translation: CALGMGPYEQYF.

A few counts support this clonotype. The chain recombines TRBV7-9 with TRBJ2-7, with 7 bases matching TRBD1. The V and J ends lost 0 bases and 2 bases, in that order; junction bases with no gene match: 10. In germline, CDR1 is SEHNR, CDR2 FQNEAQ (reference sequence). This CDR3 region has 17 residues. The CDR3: CASSLAPGQLKPYEQYF. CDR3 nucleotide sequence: TGTGCCAGCAGCTTAGCGCCGGGACAGTTAAAACCCTACGAGCAGTACTTC.

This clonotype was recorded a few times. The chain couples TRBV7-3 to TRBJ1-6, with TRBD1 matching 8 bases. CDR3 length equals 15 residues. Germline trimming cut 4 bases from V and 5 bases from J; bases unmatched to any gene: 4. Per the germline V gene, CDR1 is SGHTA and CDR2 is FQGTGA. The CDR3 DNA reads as TGTGCCAGCAGCTCGACAGGGGTCGATAATTCACCCCTCCACTTT. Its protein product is CASSSTGVDNSPLHF.

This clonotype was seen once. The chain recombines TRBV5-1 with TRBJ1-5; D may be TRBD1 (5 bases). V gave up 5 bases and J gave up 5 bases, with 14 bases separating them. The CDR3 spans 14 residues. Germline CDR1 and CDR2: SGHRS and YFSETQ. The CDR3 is CASRGEGSHQPQHF. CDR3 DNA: TGCGCCAGCAGAGGGGAGGGATCTCATCAGCCCCAGCATTTT.

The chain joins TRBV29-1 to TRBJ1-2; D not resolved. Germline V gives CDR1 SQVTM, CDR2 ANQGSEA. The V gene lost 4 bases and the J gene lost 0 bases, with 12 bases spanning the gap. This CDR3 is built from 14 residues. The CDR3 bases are TGCAGCGTTGGAACACCATATCCTAACTATGGCTACACCTTC. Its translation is CSVGTPYPNYGYTF.

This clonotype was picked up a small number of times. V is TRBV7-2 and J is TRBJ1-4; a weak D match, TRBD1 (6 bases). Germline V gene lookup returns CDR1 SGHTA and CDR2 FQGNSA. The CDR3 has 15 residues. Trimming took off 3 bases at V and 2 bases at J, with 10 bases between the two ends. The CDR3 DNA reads TGTGCCAGCAGCTTGCAGGGGTCGACTAATGAAAAACTGTTTTTT. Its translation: CASSLQGSTNEKLFF.

The CDR3 nucleotides read TGTGCCAGCAGTTATGGCGATTCACCCCTCCACTTT. Translated, it gives CASSYGDSPLHF. This rearrangement joins TRBV6-5 to TRBJ1-6, with D unclear. The CDR3 runs to 12 residues. Germline lookup yields CDR1 MNHEY and CDR2 SVGAGI. The V end lost 3 bases, the J end lost 8 bases, and 5 bases lay between the germline ends.

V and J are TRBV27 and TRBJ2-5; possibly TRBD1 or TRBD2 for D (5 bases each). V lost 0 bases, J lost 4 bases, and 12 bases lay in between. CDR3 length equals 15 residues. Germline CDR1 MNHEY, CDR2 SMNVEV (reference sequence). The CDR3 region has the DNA TGTGCCAGCAGTTTATCGGGGGAGCTTAGAGAGACCCAGTACTTC. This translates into CASSLSGELRETQYF.

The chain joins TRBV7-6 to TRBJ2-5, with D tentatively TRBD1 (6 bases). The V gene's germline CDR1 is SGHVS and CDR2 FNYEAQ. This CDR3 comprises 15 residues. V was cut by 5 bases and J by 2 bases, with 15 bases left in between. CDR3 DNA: TGTGCCAGCAGCATAGGGACAACCAAACAAGAGACCCAGTACTTC. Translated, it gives CASSIGTTKQETQYF.

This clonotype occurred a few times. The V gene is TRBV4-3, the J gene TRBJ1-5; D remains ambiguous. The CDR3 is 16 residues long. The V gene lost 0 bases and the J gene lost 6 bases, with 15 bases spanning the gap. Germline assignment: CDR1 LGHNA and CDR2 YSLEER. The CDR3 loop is CASSQDWAVPSQPQHF. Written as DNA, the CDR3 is TGCGCCAGCAGCCAAGACTGGGCCGTCCCAAGTCAGCCCCAGCATTTT.

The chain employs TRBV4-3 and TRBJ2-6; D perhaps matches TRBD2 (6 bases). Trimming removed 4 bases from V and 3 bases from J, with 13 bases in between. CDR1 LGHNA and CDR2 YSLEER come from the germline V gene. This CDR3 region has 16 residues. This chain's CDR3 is CASSLTTGVGANVLTF. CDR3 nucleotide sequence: TGCGCCAGCAGCCTAACTACGGGGGTTGGGGCCAACGTCCTGACTTTC.

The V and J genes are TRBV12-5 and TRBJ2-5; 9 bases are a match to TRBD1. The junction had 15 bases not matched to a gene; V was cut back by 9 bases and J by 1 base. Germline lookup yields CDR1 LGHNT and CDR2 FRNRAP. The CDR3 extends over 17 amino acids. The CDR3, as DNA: TGTGCTAGCTATCTTCGTCGGACAGGGGCCTCCCAAGAGACCCAGTACTTC. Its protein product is CASYLRRTGASQETQYF.

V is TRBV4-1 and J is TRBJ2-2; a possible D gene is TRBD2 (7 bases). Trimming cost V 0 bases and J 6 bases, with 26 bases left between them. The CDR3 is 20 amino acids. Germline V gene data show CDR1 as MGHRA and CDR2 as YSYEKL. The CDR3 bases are TGCGCCAGCAGCCAAGATCCCGTCCCGCGGCGGGGGCTTCTCGCCGGGGAGCTGTTTTTT. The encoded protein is CASSQDPVPRRGLLAGELFF.

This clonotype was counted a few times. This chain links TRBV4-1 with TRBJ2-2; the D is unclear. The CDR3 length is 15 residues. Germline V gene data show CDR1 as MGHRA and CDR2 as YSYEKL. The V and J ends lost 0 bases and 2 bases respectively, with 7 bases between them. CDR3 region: CASSQDWTNTGELFF. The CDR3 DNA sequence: TGCGCCAGCAGCCAAGATTGGACCAACACCGGGGAGCTGTTTTTT.

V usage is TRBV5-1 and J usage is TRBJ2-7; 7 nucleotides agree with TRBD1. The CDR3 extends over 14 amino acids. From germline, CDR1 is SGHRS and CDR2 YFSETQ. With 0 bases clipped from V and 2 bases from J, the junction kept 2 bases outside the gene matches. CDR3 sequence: CASSLDQGAYEQYF. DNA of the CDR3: TGCGCCAGCAGCTTGGATCAGGGGGCCTACGAGCAGTACTTC.

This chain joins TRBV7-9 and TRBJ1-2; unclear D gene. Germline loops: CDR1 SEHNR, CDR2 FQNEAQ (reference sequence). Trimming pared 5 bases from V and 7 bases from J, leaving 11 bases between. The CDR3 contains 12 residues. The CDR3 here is CASSPPAGGYTF. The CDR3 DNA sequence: TGTGCCAGCAGCCCGCCAGCTGGTGGCTACACCTTC.

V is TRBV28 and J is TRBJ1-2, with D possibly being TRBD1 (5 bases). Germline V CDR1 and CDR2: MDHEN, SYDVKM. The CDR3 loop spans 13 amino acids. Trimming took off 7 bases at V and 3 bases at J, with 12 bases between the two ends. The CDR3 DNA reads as TGTGCCAGCAAATTGGGGGTCGACTATGGCTACACCTTC. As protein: CASKLGVDYGYTF.

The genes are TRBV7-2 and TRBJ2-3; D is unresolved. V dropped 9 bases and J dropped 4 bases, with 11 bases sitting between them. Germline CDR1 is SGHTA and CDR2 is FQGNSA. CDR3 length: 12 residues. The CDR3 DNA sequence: TGTGCCAGTCAATCGTCCTCAGATACGCAGTATTTT. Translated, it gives CASQSSSDTQYF.

In DNA form, the CDR3 reads TGTGCCAGCGAGGTTGGGGCAGATACGCAGTATTTT. Its translation: CASEVGADTQYF. The rearrangement joins TRBV2 to TRBJ2-3; no firm D call. Trimming cost V 8 bases and J 4 bases, with 10 bases left between them. The CDR3 spans 12 residues. CDR1 and CDR2 (germline): SNHLY, FYNNEI.

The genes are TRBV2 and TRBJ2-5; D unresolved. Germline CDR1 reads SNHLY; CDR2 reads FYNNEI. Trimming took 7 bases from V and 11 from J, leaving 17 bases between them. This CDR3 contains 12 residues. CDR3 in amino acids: CASIGAYNEQYF. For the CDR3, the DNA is TGTGCCAGCATTGGAGCCTACAATGAGCAGTACTTC. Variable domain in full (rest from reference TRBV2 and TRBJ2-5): EPEVTQTPSHQVTQMGQEVILRCVPISNHLYFYWYRQILGQKVEFLVSFYNNEISEKSEIFDDQFSVERPDGSNFTLKIRSTKLEDSAMYFCASIGAYNEQYFGPGTRLLVL.